This T cell receptor (beta chain) was retrieved from a study of shared clonotypes between healthy human individuals. Using immunoSEQ multiplex PCR, the repertoire was profiled, and TCRdb retains in-frame clones only, with some absent. The profile shows under 2.5 million clones, approximately 90% of them singletons. V lost 5 bases and J 7 bases, leaving 9 bases between the germline ends. CDR1 SGHNT and CDR2 YENEEA come from the germline V gene. The CDR3 extends over 12 amino acids. Source material: naive CD4+ T cells from PBMCs. This sample's subset: CD45RA+ positively selected. The receptor's source is a man aged 18 to 30 in good health. Some clones in this sample may be carry-over from other donors' samples. The rearrangement uses TRBV11-3 and TRBJ2-1; D call uncertain. The DNA of the CDR3 is TGTGCCAGCAGCGCCGTGAGGAATGAGCAGTTCTTC. Amino acids: CASSAVRNEQFF.